Only one count was recorded for the clone carrying this T cell receptor (beta chain). Its specificity is not known. TCRdb's copy holds only in-frame clones and misses some; the assay was immunoSEQ multiplex PCR. In the table there are some 6,900 clones, about 79% of which are singletons. This entry is derived from a study of PD-1 blockade in classical Hodgkin lymphoma. Findings and limits, study-wide: TCR diversity at baseline was reported to be reduced in newly diagnosed patients relative to healthy donors.

The CDR3 totals 11 residues. The V and J ends lost 4 bases and 7 bases respectively, with 8 bases between them. Germline CDR1 reads MNHNY; CDR2 reads SVGAGI (reference sequence). All the patients suffered relapse after autologous stem cell transplantation, and brentuximab vedotin exposure differed. The source material was peripheral blood mononuclear cells (PBMCs), sampled before the second cycle of nivolumab. The chain uses TRBV6-6 and TRBJ2-7, with no clear D. The receptor's source is a human donor with classical Hodgkin lymphoma. CDR3 protein: CASSSPLEQYF. The CDR3 nucleotides are TGTGCCAGCAGTTCCCCTTTGGAGCAGTACTTC.